This TCR beta chain appears in the sequencing data of a study of T cells after somatic rescue of genetic block. This clone was seen a handful of times. Sequencing was performed with immunoSEQ multiplex PCR; in TCRdb, only in-frame clones are kept and a portion is missing. The sample holds 110,000 or so clones, around nine tenths seen once. The CDR3 is 13 amino acids. V shed 4 bases and J shed 5 bases, with 8 bases lying between them. Germline CDR1 is MRHNA and CDR2 is SNTAGT. The sequenced material came from peripheral blood mononuclear cells (PBMCs). This receptor was taken from a young woman. This chain uses TRBV6-4 with TRBJ2-2; no definite D call. The CDR3 loop is CASSGSGTGELFF. CDR3 sequence (DNA): TGTGCCAGCAGTGGGTCCGGGACCGGGGAGCTGTTTTTT.